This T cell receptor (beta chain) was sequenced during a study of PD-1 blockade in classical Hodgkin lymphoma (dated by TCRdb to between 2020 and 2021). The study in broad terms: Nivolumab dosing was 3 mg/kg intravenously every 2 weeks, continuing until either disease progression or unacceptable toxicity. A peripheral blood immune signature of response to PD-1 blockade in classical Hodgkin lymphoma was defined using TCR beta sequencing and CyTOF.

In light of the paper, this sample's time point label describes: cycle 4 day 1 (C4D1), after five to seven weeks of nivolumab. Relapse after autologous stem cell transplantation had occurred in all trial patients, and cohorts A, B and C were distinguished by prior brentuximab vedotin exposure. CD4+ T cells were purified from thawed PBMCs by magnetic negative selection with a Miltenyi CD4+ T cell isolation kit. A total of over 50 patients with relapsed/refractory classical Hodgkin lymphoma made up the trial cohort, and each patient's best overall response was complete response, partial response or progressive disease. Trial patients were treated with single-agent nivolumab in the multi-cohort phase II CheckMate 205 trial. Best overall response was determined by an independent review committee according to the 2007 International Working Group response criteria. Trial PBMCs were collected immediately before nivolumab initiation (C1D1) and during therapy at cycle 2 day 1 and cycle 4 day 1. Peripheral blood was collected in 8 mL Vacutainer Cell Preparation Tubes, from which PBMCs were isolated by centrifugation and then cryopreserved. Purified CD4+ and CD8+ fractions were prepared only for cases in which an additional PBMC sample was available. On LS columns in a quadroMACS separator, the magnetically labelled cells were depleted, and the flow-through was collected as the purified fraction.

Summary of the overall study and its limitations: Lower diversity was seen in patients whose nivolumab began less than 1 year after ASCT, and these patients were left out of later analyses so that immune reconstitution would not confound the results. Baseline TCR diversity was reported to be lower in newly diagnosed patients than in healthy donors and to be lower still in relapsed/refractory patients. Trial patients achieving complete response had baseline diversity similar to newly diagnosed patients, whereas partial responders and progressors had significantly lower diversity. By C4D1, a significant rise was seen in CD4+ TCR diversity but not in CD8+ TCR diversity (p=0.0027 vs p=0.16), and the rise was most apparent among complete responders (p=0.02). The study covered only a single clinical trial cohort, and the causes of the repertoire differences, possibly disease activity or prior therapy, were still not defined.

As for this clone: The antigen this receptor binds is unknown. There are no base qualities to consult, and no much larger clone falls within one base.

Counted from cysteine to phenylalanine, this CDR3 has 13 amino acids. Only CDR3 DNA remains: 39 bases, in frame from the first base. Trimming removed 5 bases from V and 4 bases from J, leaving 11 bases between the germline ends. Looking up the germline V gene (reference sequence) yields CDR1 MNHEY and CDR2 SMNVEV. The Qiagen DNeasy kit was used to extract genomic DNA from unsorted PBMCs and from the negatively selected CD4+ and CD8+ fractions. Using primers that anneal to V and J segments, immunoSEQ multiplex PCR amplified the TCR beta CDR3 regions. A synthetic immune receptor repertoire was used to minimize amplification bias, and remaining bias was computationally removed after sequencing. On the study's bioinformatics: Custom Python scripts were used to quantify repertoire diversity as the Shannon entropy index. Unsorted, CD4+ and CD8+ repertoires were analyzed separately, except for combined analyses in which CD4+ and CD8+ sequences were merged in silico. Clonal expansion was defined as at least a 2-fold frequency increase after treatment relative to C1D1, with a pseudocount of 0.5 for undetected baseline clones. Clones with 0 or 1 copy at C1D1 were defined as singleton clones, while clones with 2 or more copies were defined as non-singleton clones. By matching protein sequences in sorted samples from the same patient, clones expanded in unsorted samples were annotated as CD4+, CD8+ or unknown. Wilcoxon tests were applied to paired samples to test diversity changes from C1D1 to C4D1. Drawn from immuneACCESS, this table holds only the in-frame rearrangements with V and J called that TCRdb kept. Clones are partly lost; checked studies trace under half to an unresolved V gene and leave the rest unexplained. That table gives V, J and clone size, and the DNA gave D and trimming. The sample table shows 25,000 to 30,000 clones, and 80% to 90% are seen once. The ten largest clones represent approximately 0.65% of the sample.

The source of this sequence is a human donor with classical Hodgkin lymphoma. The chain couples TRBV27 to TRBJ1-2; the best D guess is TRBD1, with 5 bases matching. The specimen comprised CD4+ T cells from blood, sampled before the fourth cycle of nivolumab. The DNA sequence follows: TGTGCCAGCAGTACTCCAGGGAGCTATGGCTACACCTTC. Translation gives CASSTPGSYGYTF.